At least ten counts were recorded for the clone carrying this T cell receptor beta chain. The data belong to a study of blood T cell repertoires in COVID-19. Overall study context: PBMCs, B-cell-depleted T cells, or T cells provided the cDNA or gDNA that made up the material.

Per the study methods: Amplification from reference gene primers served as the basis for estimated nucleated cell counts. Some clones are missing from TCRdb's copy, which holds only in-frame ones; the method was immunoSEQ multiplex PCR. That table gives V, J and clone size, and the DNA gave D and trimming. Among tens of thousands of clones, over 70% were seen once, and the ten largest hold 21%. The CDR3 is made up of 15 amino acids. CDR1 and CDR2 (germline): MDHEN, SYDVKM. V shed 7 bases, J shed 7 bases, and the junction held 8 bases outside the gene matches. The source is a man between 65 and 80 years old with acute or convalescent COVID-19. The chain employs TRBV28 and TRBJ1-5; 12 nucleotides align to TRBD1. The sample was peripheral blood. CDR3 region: CASTEGTGGWQPQHF. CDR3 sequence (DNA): TGTGCCAGCACGGAGGGGACAGGGGGCTGGCAGCCCCAGCATTTT.